The 17 T cell receptor beta chains below were found in one sample sequenced in a study of T cells after yellow fever vaccination. TCRdb reprocessed the 5' RACE reads via MiXCR and lists one record per CDR3 protein. Seen here are hundreds of thousands of distinct CDR3 sequences, roughly a sixth observed once, and the top ten hold roughly a sixth. This sample comprised PBMCs, obtained before the yellow fever booster vaccination. Receptor source: a young man who received the YFV17D yellow fever vaccine.

The table lists this clonotype with many counts. CDR3 DNA sequence: TGTGCCACCAGTGATTTTGGGGAGACCCAGTACTTC. The encoded protein is CATSDFGETQYF. This chain joins TRBV24-1 and TRBJ2-5; D is ambiguous. This CDR3 region has 12 residues. Looked up from germline, CDR1 is KGHDR and CDR2 is SFDVKD. V shed 1 base and J shed 5 bases, with 4 bases lying between them.

This chain connects TRBV5-4 to TRBJ2-7; 9 bases map to TRBD1. V lost 10 bases, J lost 6 bases, and 8 bases stayed unmatched. In germline, CDR1 is SGHNT, CDR2 YYREEE (reference sequence). The CDR3 sequence is 12 residues long. DNA of the CDR3: TGTGCCGGGGGACAGGGTTTGAGCGAGCAGTACTTC. Its translation: CAGGQGLSEQYF.

J is TRBJ1-1 and V is TRBV7-9; D not resolved. The germline V and J ends were trimmed by 3 bases and 6 bases, with 8 bases remaining between them. CDR1 and CDR2 from the germline V gene are SEHNR and FQNEAQ (reference sequence). The CDR3 is 12 amino acids. CDR3 nucleotides: TGTGCCAGCAGCTTTGAGTCGCCTGAAGCTTTCTTT. It translates to CASSFESPEAFF. The whole variable domain, filled in from reference TRBV7-9 and TRBJ1-1, reads DTGVSQNPRHKITKRGQNVTFRCDPISEHNRLYWYRQTLGQGPEFLTYFQNEAQLEKSRLLSDRFSAERPKGSFSTLEIQRTEQGDSAMYLCASSFESPEAFFGQGTRLTVV.

The chain is built from TRBV25-1 and TRBJ1-4; no firm D call. Trimming removed 3 bases from V and 0 bases from J, with 17 bases in between. Germline V gene data show CDR1 as MGHDK and CDR2 as SYGVNS. This CDR3 spans 18 amino acids. In DNA form, the CDR3 reads TGTGCCAGCAGTGATAGCTGGGCCGCCAGTTCAACTAATGAAAAACTGTTTTTT. Translating gives CASSDSWAASSTNEKLFF. Full variable domain (rest looked up from reference TRBV25-1 and TRBJ1-4): EADIYQTPRYLVIGTGKKITLECSQTMGHDKMYWYQQDPGMELHLIHYSYGVNSTEKGDLSSESTVSRIRTEHFPLTLESARPSHTSQYLCASSDSWAASSTNEKLFFGSGTQLSVL.

This clonotype came up a few times. The chain is built from TRBV20-1 and TRBJ1-1; D call uncertain. Germline V gene lookup returns CDR1 DFQATT and CDR2 SNEGSKA (reference sequence). The V end lost 0 bases, the J end lost 11 bases, and 13 bases lay between the germline ends. The CDR3 consists of 12 residues. The CDR3 DNA sequence: TGCAGTGCTAGAGACGACAAGGCGTTGGCTTTCTTT. It specifies CSARDDKALAFF.

This clonotype came up many times. J is TRBJ2-5 and V is TRBV7-2; 11 nucleotides agree with TRBD1. The CDR3 consists of 16 residues. J was trimmed by 2 bases and V by 5 bases; bases with no gene match: 7. The V gene's germline CDR1 is SGHTA and CDR2 FQGNSA. CDR3 residues: CASSHRTGGRQETQYF. In nucleotides, the CDR3 is TGTGCCAGCAGCCATCGGACAGGGGGCAGGCAAGAGACCCAGTACTTC.

The chain carries TRBV7-9 and TRBJ2-1, with D perhaps TRBD2 (6 bases). The CDR3 is made up of 15 amino acids. The V and J ends lost 0 bases and 6 bases respectively, with 12 bases between them. Germline V gene lookup returns CDR1 SEHNR and CDR2 FQNEAQ (reference sequence). The CDR3 here is CASSLAPGLSNEQFF. CDR3 coding DNA: TGTGCCAGCAGCTTAGCCCCGGGACTTTCCAATGAGCAGTTCTTC.

The chain is built from TRBV14 and TRBJ2-5, with 11 bases fitting TRBD1. This CDR3 is 17 amino acids long. V shed 4 bases and J 5 bases; nucleotides not matched to a gene: 12. Germline lookup yields CDR1 SGHDN and CDR2 FVKESK. Written as DNA, the CDR3 is TGTGCCAGCAGCCCCTATCTCCGGACAGGGGGCTTGGAGACCCAGTACTTC. Protein: CASSPYLRTGGLETQYF.

The rearrangement uses TRBV29-1 and TRBJ2-7; 7 nucleotides match TRBD1. V dropped 7 bases and J dropped 3; count of bases not matched to a gene: 12. The CDR3 spans 14 residues. Looked up from germline, CDR1 is SQVTM and CDR2 is ANQGSEA. The CDR3 sequence: CSARRGTENYEQYF. The DNA of the CDR3 is TGCAGCGCTCGTCGTGGGACAGAAAACTACGAGCAGTACTTC.

The chain employs TRBV20-1 and TRBJ2-2; perhaps TRBD2 as D (6 bases). Germline V gives CDR1 DFQATT, CDR2 SNEGSKA (reference sequence). The CDR3 loop spans 15 amino acids. Trimming took 3 bases from V and 0 from J, leaving 11 bases between them. CDR3 in DNA: TGCAGTGCTAGCCCCCGGGGGACGAACACCGGGGAGCTGTTTTTT. Its protein is CSASPRGTNTGELFF.

This clonotype was counted many times. V is TRBV6-2 or TRBV6-3 and J is TRBJ2-1; D may be TRBD1 or TRBD2 (5 bases each). Germline loops: CDR1 MNHEY, CDR2 SVGEGT. The CDR3 covers 13 residues. Trimming shortened V by 6 bases and J by 3 bases, and 9 bases separated the two germline ends. CDR3 residues: CASSPGGYNEQFF. CDR3 DNA: TGTGCCAGCAGCCCTGGGGGCTACAATGAGCAGTTCTTC.

The chain uses TRBV6-4 and TRBJ1-2; 10 nucleotides agree with TRBD1. Germline values: CDR1 MRHNA, CDR2 SNTAGT. J was trimmed by 4 bases and V by 6 bases; bases with no gene match: 8. This CDR3 region has 15 residues. The CDR3 protein is CASSETRTGGYGYTF. The CDR3, as DNA: TGTGCCAGCAGCGAAACTCGGACAGGGGGCTATGGCTACACCTTC.

The chain combines TRBV7-9 with TRBJ1-5, with a tentative D call TRBD1 (6 bases). The ends were cut back, 5 bases at V and 6 bases at J, with 11 bases in the middle. Germline CDR1 reads SEHNR; CDR2 reads FQNEAQ (reference sequence). CDR3 length equals 13 residues. This chain's CDR3 is CASSEGGSQPQHF. In DNA, the CDR3 is TGTGCCAGCAGCGAAGGGGGTTCTCAGCCCCAGCATTTT.

This clonotype has just a few counts. CDR3 in DNA: TGTGCCAGCAGCTTGGTGTCCCCCTCCTACAATGAGCAGTTCTTC. As protein: CASSLVSPSYNEQFF. V is TRBV7-9 and J is TRBJ2-1; D is unclear. This CDR3 contains 15 residues. The V and J ends lost 3 bases and 0 bases respectively, with 9 bases between them. Germline V gene lookup returns CDR1 SEHNR and CDR2 FQNEAQ (reference sequence).

The chain uses TRBV5-5 and TRBJ1-5; D is unresolved. The germline V gene encodes CDR1 SGHKS and CDR2 YYEKEE (reference sequence). Trimming removed 0 bases at V and 0 bases at J, with 4 bases between. The CDR3 is 14 amino acids. CDR3 DNA: TGTGCCAGCAGCTTGGCGGATAGCAATCAGCCCCAGCATTTT. This sequence encodes CASSLADSNQPQHF.

This clonotype was detected only a few times. The gene calls are TRBV27 and TRBJ2-1; D is unclear. V was trimmed by 2 bases and J by 7 bases, leaving 15 bases between them. Germline V gives CDR1 MNHEY, CDR2 SMNVEV (reference sequence). CDR3 size: 15 residues. In DNA form, the CDR3 reads TGTGCCAGCAGTTTAAGATTGGTGTATGGGAATGAGCAGTTCTTC. It translates to CASSLRLVYGNEQFF.

This rearrangement joins TRBV12-3 or TRBV12-4 to TRBJ2-3, with TRBD2 matching 11 bases. V lost 6 bases to trimming and J lost 4 bases; unmatched junction nucleotides: 6. This CDR3 spans 15 amino acids. CDR3 region: CASRATSGGADTQYF. CDR3 sequence (DNA): TGTGCCAGCAGAGCCACTAGCGGGGGTGCAGATACGCAGTATTTT.